Described below is a single T cell receptor (beta chain) sequence and its context. The target antigen is unknown. This entry belongs to a study of cytomegalovirus exposure and HLA in healthy donors. Overall study findings and caveats: TCR beta V segments were, for the most part, productive about 87% or about 30% of the time in an earlier analysis. Common viral pathogens seemed to be connected with several of the most significant clusters, according to a later analysis.

A multiplex PCR was run with 60 Vbeta primers and 13 Jbeta primers. The table came from immunoSEQ multiplex PCR; TCRdb's copy has only in-frame clones and leaves some out. The sample lists about 140,000 clones, 80% occurring once. The sequencing sample was made of PBMCs. This receptor was identified in a male donor in good health and CMV-seronegative.

CDR3: CARSSRDSYEQYF. CDR3 nucleotide sequence: TGTGCCAGAAGCTCCAGGGACAGCTACGAGCAGTACTTC. This chain connects TRBV5-3 to TRBJ2-7; 7 bases match TRBD1. TRBV5-3 is given ORF status, its function remaining uncertain. The CDR3 consists of 13 residues. V dropped 3 bases and J dropped 3; count of bases not matched to a gene: 3.